The 25 T cell receptor beta chains below come from one sample, sequenced in a study of blood T cells in healthy people across ages. A second PCR, run for roughly 7 to 11 cycles, used a sample-barcoded 5' primer plus a J-beta primer mix. TCRdb re-called the 5' RACE reads through MiXCR, storing one row per CDR3 protein. The sample contains around 1.5 million distinct CDR3 sequences, 40% to 50% of which appear only once. Sequencing used blood. All receptors come from a woman younger than 35 in good health.

This sequence joins TRBV20-1 and TRBJ1-1, with D tentatively TRBD1 (6 bases). The CDR3 length is 11 residues. Deletions cut 5 bases from V and 6 bases from J, with 10 bases between. Germline CDR1 DFQATT, CDR2 SNEGSKA (reference sequence). CDR3 in DNA: TGCAGTGCTGGACAGTTTGCTGAAGCTTTCTTT. Residues: CSAGQFAEAFF.

The chain is built from TRBV7-9 and TRBJ2-5; tentatively, D is TRBD1 (5 bases). CDR1 SEHNR and CDR2 FQNEAQ come from the germline V gene (reference sequence). Trimming removed 6 bases from V and 5 bases from J, with 13 bases in between. The CDR3 consists of 13 residues. The CDR3 region has the DNA TGTGCCAGCAGGCCAGTAGGGGCGGAGACCCAGTACTTC. It encodes CASRPVGAETQYF.

CDR3: CASSSGAPSYEQYF. The DNA of the CDR3 is TGTGCCAGCAGTTCTGGGGCCCCCTCCTACGAGCAGTACTTC. The chain links TRBV2 to TRBJ2-7; possible D gene TRBD1, 5 bases. The V gene lost 5 bases and the J gene lost 0 bases, with 11 bases spanning the gap. The CDR3 has 14 amino acids. Germline lookup yields CDR1 SNHLY and CDR2 FYNNEI. Looking up the rest from reference TRBV2 and TRBJ2-7 gives the full variable domain: EPEVTQTPSHQVTQMGQEVILRCVPISNHLYFYWYRQILGQKVEFLVSFYNNEISEKSEIFDDQFSVERPDGSNFTLKIRSTKLEDSAMYFCASSSGAPSYEQYFGPGTRLTVT.

To note about this clonotype: Mismatch with germline at one junction end may stem from a read error. The genes are TRBV3-1 and TRBJ2-7, with D possibly being TRBD1 (6 bases). This CDR3 region has 18 residues. Germline V gives CDR1 LGHDT, CDR2 YNNKEL (reference sequence). The CDR3 coding sequence is TGCGCCAGCGGCCAAAAGGTCTCTGGACAGTCATTTTCCTACGAGCAGTACTTC. Its translation: CASGQKVSGQSFSYEQYF.

The chain carries TRBV24-1 and TRBJ2-7, with D tentatively TRBD1 (6 bases). Trimming cost V 5 bases and J 3 bases, with 31 bases left between them. CDR3 length: 20 residues. Germline CDR1 is KGHDR and CDR2 is SFDVKD. The CDR3 loop reads CATSAEWGRGFRSTDYEQYF. CDR3 nucleotides: TGTGCCACCAGTGCGGAGTGGGGCAGGGGCTTTCGGAGTACAGACTACGAGCAGTACTTC.

The chain joins TRBV6-2 or TRBV6-3 to TRBJ1-6; the match to TRBD1 covers 8 bases. Trimming took 4 bases from V and 5 from J; bases not matched to a gene: 1. The CDR3 contains 14 residues. Per germline, CDR1 MNHEY and CDR2 SVGEGT. This chain's CDR3 is CASSWDRNNSPLHF. DNA of the CDR3: TGTGCCAGCAGTTGGGACAGGAATAATTCACCCCTCCACTTT.

The V gene is TRBV25-1, the J gene TRBJ2-7, with D hard to call. V lost 1 base and J 4 bases, leaving 11 bases between the germline ends. This CDR3 has 14 amino acids. Germline CDR1 MGHDK, CDR2 SYGVNS. CDR3 residues: CASSEFKGRYEQYF. In nucleotides, the CDR3 is TGTGCCAGCAGTGAATTTAAGGGAAGGTACGAGCAGTACTTC.

This clonotype was seen more than once but under ten times. The chain carries TRBV7-9 and TRBJ1-6, with TRBD1 matching 10 bases. CDR1 is SEHNR and CDR2 is FQNEAQ in the germline V gene (reference sequence). The CDR3 covers 16 residues. With V trimmed by 4 bases and J by 7 bases, 7 bases remained unmatched. This CDR3 reads CASSYPGTGDNSPLHF. The CDR3 nucleotides read TGTGCCAGCAGCTATCCCGGGACAGGGGACAATTCACCCCTCCACTTT.

This clonotype showed up just a few times. This chain joins TRBV5-1 and TRBJ2-5; D unclear. This CDR3 comprises 14 residues. CDR1 is SGHRS and CDR2 is YFSETQ in the germline V gene. V was shortened by 0 bases and J by 5 bases, with 11 bases between the two germline ends. This CDR3 reads CASSLANPRETQYF. CDR3 nucleotides: TGCGCCAGCAGCTTGGCGAACCCCAGGGAGACCCAGTACTTC. Variable domain in full (rest from reference TRBV5-1 and TRBJ2-5): KAGVTQTPRYLIKTRGQQVTLSCSPISGHRSVSWYQQTPGQGLQFLFEYFSETQRNKGNFPGRFSGRQFSNSRSEMNVSTLELGDSALYLCASSLANPRETQYFGPGTRLLVL.

The chain carries TRBV28 and TRBJ1-5; no definite D call. The ends were cut back, 1 base at V and 5 bases at J, with 9 bases in the middle. CDR3 size: 14 residues. Per germline, CDR1 MDHEN and CDR2 SYDVKM. The chain's CDR3 is CASSLSDGYQPQHF. The CDR3 nucleotides are TGTGCCAGCAGTTTATCCGACGGCTATCAGCCCCAGCATTTT. The full variable domain, rest sourced from reference TRBV28 and TRBJ1-5, is DVKVTQSSRYLVKRTGEKVFLECVQDMDHENMFWYRQDPGLGLRLIYFSYDVKMKEKGDIPEGYSVSREKKERFSLILESASTNQTSMYLCASSLSDGYQPQHFGDGTRLSIL.

This clonotype was detected a few times. V is TRBV5-1 and J is TRBJ1-1; no firm D call. CDR1 and CDR2 from the germline V gene are SGHRS and YFSETQ. The CDR3 length is 18 residues. V lost 1 base to trimming and J lost 7 bases, with 26 bases between them. CDR3 bases: TGCGCCAGCAGCTTGTTTCCCCCGCGTCGCAGGAAAGGATATGAAGCTTTCTTT. Residues: CASSLFPPRRRKGYEAFF.

J is TRBJ2-1 and V is TRBV10-3; D might be TRBD1 (6 bases). Germline loops: CDR1 ENHRY, CDR2 SYGVKD. The germline V and J ends were trimmed by 6 bases and 2 bases, with 11 bases remaining between them. The CDR3 is made up of 14 amino acids. CDR3 amino acids: CAISPGAPYNEQFF. The CDR3 region has the DNA TGTGCCATCAGCCCAGGGGCCCCCTACAATGAGCAGTTCTTC.

The gene calls are TRBV15 and TRBJ2-4; perhaps D is TRBD1 or TRBD2 (5 bases each). Germline CDR1 and CDR2: LNHNV and YYDKDF (reference sequence). V dropped 5 bases and J dropped 12 bases, with 14 bases sitting between them. The CDR3 totals 12 residues. The CDR3 reads CATSQGPDTQYF. CDR3 coding DNA: TGTGCCACCAGCCAGGGACCGGACACTCAGTACTTC.

A few counts support this clonotype. The chain carries TRBV7-2 and TRBJ2-5; no firm D call. Between the trimmed V and J ends, which lost 2 bases and 5 bases, there was a span of 12 bases. Germline V gives CDR1 SGHTA, CDR2 FQGNSA. The CDR3 runs 14 residues. This CDR3 reads CASSLMVGYETQYF. The CDR3 DNA is TGTGCCAGCAGCTTAATGGTTGGGTACGAGACCCAGTACTTC.

V gene TRBV28 combines with J gene TRBJ2-1, with D maybe TRBD2 (5 bases). The CDR3 runs to 15 residues. Per the germline V gene, CDR1 is MDHEN and CDR2 is SYDVKM. V was shortened by 7 bases and J by 9 bases, with 22 bases between the two germline ends. The CDR3 coding sequence is TGTGCCAGCAACGTAGGGTCGGCCGGGAAAGGTGAGCAGTTCTTC. Translation gives CASNVGSAGKGEQFF.

The J gene is TRBJ2-1, the V gene TRBV11-3, with 14 bases matching TRBD2. Germline CDR1 SGHNT, CDR2 YENEEA. The CDR3 contains 15 residues. J gave up 9 bases and V 4 bases, and 5 bases lay outside the gene matches. The chain's CDR3 is CASSSGTSGGTEQFF. The CDR3 DNA follows: TGTGCCAGCAGCTCCGGGACTAGCGGGGGAACTGAGCAGTTCTTC.

This CDR3 is CASSPYGDRNYQETQYF. CDR3 nucleotides: TGCGCCAGCAGTCCCTATGGGGACAGAAATTACCAAGAGACCCAGTACTTC. The chain links TRBV4-1 to TRBJ2-5; 7 bases line up with TRBD1. Germline CDR1 reads MGHRA; CDR2 reads YSYEKL. The CDR3 runs 17 residues. Trimming cost V 6 bases and J 0 bases; bases outside gene matches: 13.

This clonotype has more than one count but fewer than ten. The chain uses TRBV4-1 and TRBJ2-3, with a possible D match to TRBD1 (6 bases). CDR1 is MGHRA and CDR2 is YSYEKL in the germline V gene. This CDR3 has 15 amino acids. Trimming pared 1 base from V and 4 bases from J, leaving 12 bases between. The CDR3 nucleotides read TGCGCCAGCAGCCAAGTAGGGGGTAGCGCAGATACGCAGTATTTT. It translates to CASSQVGGSADTQYF.

The chain combines TRBV10-1 with TRBJ2-7, with 9 nucleotides matching TRBD2. In germline, CDR1 is WNHNN, CDR2 SYGVQD (reference sequence). The V segment lost 3 bases and the J segment 5 bases; nucleotides outside the gene matches: 8. The CDR3 runs to 15 residues. Here the CDR3 reads CASSDPASGADEQYF. The CDR3 DNA reads as TGCGCCAGCAGTGACCCCGCTAGCGGGGCCGACGAGCAGTACTTC.

The sample holds a few counts of this clonotype. V usage is TRBV10-3 and J usage is TRBJ1-2; D is ambiguous. The germline V and J ends were trimmed by 2 bases and 4 bases, with 5 bases remaining between them. Germline-derived CDR1 and CDR2 are ENHRY and SYGVKD. This CDR3 region has 12 residues. The CDR3 protein is CAISEGSYGYTF. In nucleotides, the CDR3 is TGTGCCATCAGTGAGGGCAGCTATGGCTACACCTTC.

The chain has TRBV29-1 and TRBJ1-1; D uncertain. The germline CDR1 and CDR2 sequences are SQVTM and ANQGSEA. V lost 2 bases and J 1 base, leaving 14 bases between the germline ends. The CDR3 has 15 residues. The CDR3: CSVENPVTGNTEAFF. CDR3 DNA sequence: TGCAGCGTTGAAAACCCGGTGACCGGGAACACTGAAGCTTTCTTT.

V usage is TRBV27 and J usage is TRBJ2-7, with 10 bases aligning to TRBD1. The J segment lost 6 bases and the V segment lost 3 bases, leaving 8 bases of the junction unmatched. Germline loops: CDR1 MNHEY, CDR2 SMNVEV (reference sequence). CDR3 length: 15 amino acids. CDR3 sequence (DNA): TGTGCCAGCAGTTTCCTGACAGGGGGCTCTAGCGAGCAGTACTTC. This gives the protein CASSFLTGGSSEQYF.

The sample holds a few counts of this clonotype. The junction differs from germline at one of its ends, possibly a read error. The chain has TRBV18 and TRBJ2-7; D perhaps matches TRBD2 (6 bases). The CDR3 runs 16 residues. CDR1 is KGHSH, CDR2 LQKENI, per germline. The CDR3 sequence: CAGSERRSGHGREQYF. DNA of the CDR3: TGTGCCGGCTCCGAACGGCGTAGCGGCCATGGGAGGGAGCAGTACTTC.

In this sample, this clonotype turned up once. The chain links TRBV15 to TRBJ2-5, with 7 bases that match TRBD2. After removal of 3 bases from V and 11 bases from J, the junction contained 21 bases not matched to a gene. Germline loops: CDR1 LNHNV, CDR2 YYDKDF (reference sequence). The CDR3 is 17 amino acids. This CDR3 is CATSSGHGGGKSSEQYF. The CDR3 region has the DNA TGTGCCACCAGCAGTGGGCATGGCGGGGGTAAATCCAGTGAGCAGTACTTC.

The chain couples TRBV11-1 to TRBJ2-7; TRBD1 matches 11 bases. The CDR3 contains 13 residues. The V and J ends lost 5 bases and 7 bases, in that order; junction bases with no gene match: 4. In germline, CDR1 is SGHAT, CDR2 FQDESV (reference sequence). CDR3 sequence (DNA): TGTGCCAGCAGCCGGGACAGGGGGTGTGAGCAGTACTTC. Translating gives CASSRDRGCEQYF.